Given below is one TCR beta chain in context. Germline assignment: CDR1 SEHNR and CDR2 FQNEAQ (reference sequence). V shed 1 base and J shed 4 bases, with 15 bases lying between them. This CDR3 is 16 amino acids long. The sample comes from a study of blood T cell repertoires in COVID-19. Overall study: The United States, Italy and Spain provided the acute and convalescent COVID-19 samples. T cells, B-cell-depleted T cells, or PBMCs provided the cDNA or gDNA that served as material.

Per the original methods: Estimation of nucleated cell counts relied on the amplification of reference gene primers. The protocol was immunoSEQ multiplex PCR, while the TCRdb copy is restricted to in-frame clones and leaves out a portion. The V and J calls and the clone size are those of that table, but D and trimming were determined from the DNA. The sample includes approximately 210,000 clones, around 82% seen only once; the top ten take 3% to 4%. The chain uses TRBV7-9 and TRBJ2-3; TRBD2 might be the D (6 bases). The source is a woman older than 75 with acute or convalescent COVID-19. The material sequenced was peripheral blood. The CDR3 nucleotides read TGTGCCAGCAGCTTAGTCGGGGGAAAGGTCGCAGATACGCAGTATTTT. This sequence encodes CASSLVGGKVADTQYF.